This T cell receptor beta chain was retrieved from a study of T cells in women clearing cervical HPV infection. Study information: Case blood was drawn when the lesion was first found; control blood after infection became undetectable. With HLA typing for only a few women, HLA confounding remains possible. Overall study findings and caveats: Controls had more TRBV6-7 (0.16%) than cases (about 0.11%).

The germline gives CDR1 SNHLY, CDR2 FYNNEI. The CDR3 runs to 12 residues. In the case of this clone: The antigen is unknown. The read gets to within 3 residues of the CDR3 end, and the germline J gene fills in the rest.

Produced via immunoSEQ multiplex PCR; TCRdb's table is partial and in-frame only. The sample's table shows 25,000 to 35,000 clones. The TCR was taken from a woman between 18 and 69 years old with a cervical HPV16 infection that either progressed to CIN3+ or cleared (not recorded which). The V and J genes are TRBV2 and TRBJ2-3; maybe TRBD1 (6 bases). Sequencing input: blood buffy coat. CDR3 amino acids: CASKGGWETQYF. The sequenced part of the CDR3 DNA is TGTGCCAGCAAAGGGGGATGGGAGACG.